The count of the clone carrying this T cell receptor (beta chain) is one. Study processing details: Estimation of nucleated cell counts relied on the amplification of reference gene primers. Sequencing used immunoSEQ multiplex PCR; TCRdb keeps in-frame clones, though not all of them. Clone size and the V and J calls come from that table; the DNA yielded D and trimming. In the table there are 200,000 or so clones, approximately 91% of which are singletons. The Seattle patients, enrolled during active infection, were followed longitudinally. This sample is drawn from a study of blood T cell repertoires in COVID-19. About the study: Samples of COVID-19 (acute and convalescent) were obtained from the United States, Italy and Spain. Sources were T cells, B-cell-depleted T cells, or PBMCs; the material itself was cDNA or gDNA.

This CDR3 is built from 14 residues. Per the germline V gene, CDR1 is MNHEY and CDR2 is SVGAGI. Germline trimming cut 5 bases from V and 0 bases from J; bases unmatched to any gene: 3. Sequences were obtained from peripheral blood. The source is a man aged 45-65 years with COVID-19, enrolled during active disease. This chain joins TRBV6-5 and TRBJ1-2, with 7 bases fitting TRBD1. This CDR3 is CASSRGTANYGYTF. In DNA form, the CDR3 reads TGTGCCAGCAGTCGCGGGACAGCTAACTATGGCTACACCTTC.